Reported below is one T cell receptor beta chain. This entry comes from a study of blood T cell repertoires in COVID-19. Germline values: CDR1 SGHRS, CDR2 YFSETQ. Trimming removed 1 base from V and 1 base from J, with 11 bases in between. This CDR3 contains 15 residues. As handled by the study authors: From reference gene primer amplification, estimates of nucleated cell counts were derived. Some clones are missing from TCRdb's copy, which holds only in-frame ones; the method was immunoSEQ multiplex PCR. The DNA gave D and trimming, while V, J and clone size come from that table. The sample holds approximately 450,000 clones, around 89% seen once.

This chain links TRBV5-1 with TRBJ2-5, with a weak D call TRBD1 (6 bases). Sequenced: peripheral blood. This sequence was found in a woman in her twenties or thirties with acute or convalescent COVID-19. The CDR3, as DNA: TGCGCCAGCAGCTTGACAGGGCAACCCCAAGAGACCCAGTACTTC. Its protein product is CASSLTGQPQETQYF.